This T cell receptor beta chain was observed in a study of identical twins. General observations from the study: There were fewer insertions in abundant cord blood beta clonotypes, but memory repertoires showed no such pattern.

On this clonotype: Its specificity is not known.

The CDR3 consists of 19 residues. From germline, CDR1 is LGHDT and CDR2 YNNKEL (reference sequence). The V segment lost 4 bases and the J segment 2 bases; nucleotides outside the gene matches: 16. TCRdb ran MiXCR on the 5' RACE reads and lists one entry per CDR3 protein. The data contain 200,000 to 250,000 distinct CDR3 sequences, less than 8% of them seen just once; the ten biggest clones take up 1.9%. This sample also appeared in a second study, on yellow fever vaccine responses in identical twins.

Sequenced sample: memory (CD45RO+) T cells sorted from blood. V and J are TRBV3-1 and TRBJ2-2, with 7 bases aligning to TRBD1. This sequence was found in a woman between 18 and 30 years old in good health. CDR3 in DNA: TGTGCCAGCAGCCTTAACAGCCCCTGGGCAGGGGGAAACACCGGGGAGCTGTTTTTT. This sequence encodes CASSLNSPWAGGNTGELFF.